This T cell receptor (beta chain) was identified in a study of T cell repertoires in cytomegalovirus infection. This clonotype showed up many times. Germline V gives CDR1 SGHTA, CDR2 FQGTGA. The V gene end was trimmed by 4 bases and the J gene end by 1 base; junction bases not matched to a gene: 18. The CDR3 sequence is 20 residues long. TCRdb passed the reads through MiXCR, listing each CDR3 protein once. The sample includes 450,000 to 600,000 distinct CDR3 sequences, around 11% seen only once; the top ten take 10% to 13%. This TCR derives from a human donor in good health (CMV status not recorded). Some clones in this sample may be carry-over from other donors' samples. The sequencing input was PBMCs. The chain carries TRBV7-3 and TRBJ2-1; 8 bases match TRBD2. CDR3 DNA: TGTGCCAGCAGCTCTTTACCCGGGGCTAGCGGGCGGAGTTCCTACAATGAGCAGTTCTTC. Translating gives CASSSLPGASGRSSYNEQFF.